One and the same sample provided the 8 T cell receptor beta chains below, sequenced in a study of T cells after posttransplantation cyclophosphamide. TCRdb's copy holds only in-frame clones and misses some; the assay was immunoSEQ multiplex PCR. The sample includes tens of thousands of clones, none of them occurring once. The sequenced material came from PBMCs. Every receptor here comes from a man aged 35-49 years in good health, CMV-negative, and a related stem cell transplant donor.

This clone was picked up many times. The J gene is TRBJ2-3, the V gene TRBV11-2, with 12 nucleotides matching TRBD2. This CDR3 spans 16 amino acids. The V and J ends lost 4 bases and 4 bases, in that order; junction bases with no gene match: 6. The germline V gene has CDR1 SGHAT and CDR2 FQNNGV. CDR3 in DNA: TGTGCCAGCAGCTCGACTAGCGGGAGTTCCCCAGATACGCAGTATTTT. Protein product: CASSSTSGSSPDTQYF.

This clone has a count of ten or more. This chain links TRBV13 with TRBJ1-2, with D uncertain. Deletions cut 3 bases from V and 6 bases from J, with 14 bases between. Germline assignment: CDR1 PRHDT and CDR2 FYEKMQ (reference sequence). The CDR3 has 14 amino acids. CDR3 DNA sequence: TGTGCCAGCAGCTTGGCGGCCGACTCGAATGGCTACACCTTC. Its translation: CASSLAADSNGYTF.

This clone was seen repeatedly, ten times or more. The chain links TRBV2 to TRBJ2-3, with 9 bases fitting TRBD2. The CDR3 is 15 amino acids. J gave up 1 base and V 4 bases, and 3 bases lay outside the gene matches. Germline assignment: CDR1 SNHLY and CDR2 FYNNEI. Here the CDR3 DNA reads TGTGCCAGCAGTGGACTAGCGGAAGGCACAGATACGCAGTATTTT. It is translated as CASSGLAEGTDTQYF.

This clone has a count of ten or more. CDR3 region: CASSVEDSGANTGELFF. Here the CDR3 DNA reads TGTGCCAGCAGCGTAGAGGACAGCGGCGCGAACACCGGGGAGCTGTTTTTT. This rearrangement joins TRBV9 to TRBJ2-2; tentative D call: TRBD1 (6 bases). Trimming cost V 0 bases and J 0 bases, with 12 bases left between them. The CDR3 spans 17 residues. The germline V gene has CDR1 SGDLS and CDR2 YYNGEE. Full variable domain (remainder filled in from reference TRBV9 and TRBJ2-2): DSGVTQTPKHLITATGQRVTLRCSPRSGDLSVYWYQQSLDQGLQFLIQYYNGEERAKGNILERFSAQQFPDLHSELNLSSLELGDSALYFCASSVEDSGANTGELFFGEGSRLTVL.

This clone has ten or more counts. This sequence joins TRBV2 and TRBJ2-1; 12 bases are shared with TRBD2. Germline CDR1 and CDR2: SNHLY and FYNNEI. V lost 3 bases and J lost 2; bases outside the gene matches: 2. The CDR3 runs 16 residues. Here the CDR3 reads CASSDTSGGPYNEQFF. In DNA form, the CDR3 reads TGTGCCAGCAGTGATACTAGCGGGGGGCCCTACAATGAGCAGTTCTTC.

This clone was seen more than once but under ten times. The chain links TRBV19 to TRBJ2-5, with D possibly matching TRBD2 (5 bases). CDR1 and CDR2 (germline): LNHDA, SQIVND (reference sequence). Trimming took off 4 bases at V and 1 base at J, with 7 bases between the two ends. The CDR3 is 13 amino acids. CDR3 loop: CASSSGLQETQYF. The CDR3 nucleotides are TGTGCCAGTAGTAGCGGGCTCCAAGAGACCCAGTACTTC.

The sample holds many counts of this clone. V usage is TRBV7-7 and J usage is TRBJ2-2; perhaps TRBD2 as D (5 bases). Between the trimmed V and J ends, which lost 3 bases and 7 bases, there was a span of 9 bases. The CDR3 totals 13 residues. Germline CDR1 reads SSHAT; CDR2 reads FNYEAQ (reference sequence). The CDR3 region has the DNA TGTGCCAGCAGCTTGGGAGCCGTCGGGGAGCTGTTTTTT. Translation gives CASSLGAVGELFF.

This clone was seen a handful of times. V and J are TRBV6-1 and TRBJ1-2; 9 nucleotides agree with TRBD1. The CDR3 spans 15 residues. Germline values: CDR1 MNHNS, CDR2 SASEGT. The ends lost 6 bases at V and 4 bases at J; junction bases unmatched: 9. The chain's CDR3 is CASSIPGQGSYGYTF. The CDR3 nucleotides read TGTGCCAGCAGCATCCCGGGACAGGGTTCCTATGGCTACACCTTC.